The clone carrying this T cell receptor beta chain occurred many times. Its antigen is as yet unknown. These data are taken from a study of regulatory T cells in long-lasting Graves disease. In the study overall: Graves' patients with a new diagnosis had received antithyroid drugs under 3 months. Study-wide results and limits: With persistent disease, TRBV28, TRBJ1-2 and TRBJ2-5 were the favored segments. Accuracy could have been hurt by small sample size.

TCR beta libraries were built with iRepertoire HTBI primers and Arm-PCR of CDR3 regions. TCRdb itself ran the multiplex PCR reads through MiXCR, one entry per CDR3 protein. The table records 420,000 or so distinct CDR3 sequences, over 15% of them present only once. This CDR3 comprises 15 residues. The ends were cut back, 0 bases at V and 4 bases at J, with 11 bases in the middle. Described time point: newly diagnosed GD, antithyroid drugs for less than 3 months. PBMCs provided the RNA from which the TCR library was made. These data are also associated with another study on T cells in Graves' hyperthyroidism and ophthalmopathy. This second report adds: Ophthalmopathy and stable hyperthyroidism were told apart by a 13 V-J model.

The material was peripheral blood mononuclear cells (PBMCs), obtained at new diagnosis, from a patient treated with antithyroid drugs. J is TRBJ2-3 and V is TRBV12-3 or TRBV12-4; D unresolved. This receptor was obtained from a woman in her late teens or twenties with Graves disease. The CDR3 protein is CASSLAAKAADTQYF. The CDR3 DNA sequence: TGTGCCAGCAGTTTAGCGGCGAAGGCAGCAGATACGCAGTATTTT.